Below, 24 T cell receptor beta chains from the same sample are listed, as sequenced in a study of T cells after yellow fever vaccination. MiXCR, run by TCRdb on the 5' RACE reads, gives a single entry per CDR3 protein. This table has 150,000 to 200,000 distinct CDR3 sequences, approximately 10% appearing once. This specimen consisted of CD8+ T cells sorted from PBMCs, obtained 15 days after the yellow fever booster vaccination. The source of these receptors is a man aged 18 to 29 who received the YFV17D yellow fever vaccine.

This clonotype was observed many times. This chain links TRBV4-1 with TRBJ2-7, with D possibly being TRBD2 (5 bases). This CDR3 contains 16 residues. Germline assignment: CDR1 MGHRA and CDR2 YSYEKL. V shed 0 bases and J shed 2 bases, with 14 bases lying between them. The CDR3 DNA follows: TGCGCCAGCAGCCAAGAGAGCGCAGTGGAGGCCTACGAGCAGTACTTC. Protein: CASSQESAVEAYEQYF.

This clonotype was counted only a few times. The V and J genes are TRBV29-1 and TRBJ2-2, with D perhaps matching TRBD2 (6 bases). V shed 7 bases and J shed 1 base, with 16 bases lying between them. The CDR3 runs 15 residues. CDR1 is SQVTM and CDR2 is ANQGSEA in the germline V gene. CDR3 sequence: CSGSPLGGNTGELFF. The CDR3 coding sequence is TGCAGCGGCTCCCCCTTGGGGGGGAACACCGGGGAGCTGTTTTTT.

This clonotype was seen only a few times. The chain links TRBV7-2 to TRBJ2-7; D is undetermined. V was clipped by 4 bases and J by 9 bases, with 13 bases between them. The CDR3 sequence is 12 residues long. Germline V gene data show CDR1 as SGHTA and CDR2 as FQGNSA. CDR3 sequence (DNA): TGTGCCAGCAGCTCGTCCGCCTTTGGGCAGTACTTC. The encoded protein is CASSSSAFGQYF. Combining the CDR3 with reference TRBV7-2 and TRBJ2-7 gives the whole variable domain GAGVSQSPSNKVTEKGKDVELRCDPISGHTALYWYRQSLGQGLEFLIYFQGNSAPDKSGLPSDRFSAERTGGSVSTLTIQRTQQEDSAVYLCASSSSAFGQYFGPGTRLTVT.

This clonotype was counted a few times. The chain uses TRBV20-1 and TRBJ2-5, with D perhaps TRBD1 or TRBD2 (5 bases each). Trimming took off 4 bases at V and 3 bases at J, with 12 bases between the two ends. CDR1 and CDR2 (germline): DFQATT, SNEGSKA (reference sequence). CDR3 length: 13 residues. The CDR3 bases are TGCAGTGCTAACCGGGACGTAAAAGAGACCCAGTACTTC. Amino acid sequence: CSANRDVKETQYF.

The gene calls are TRBV20-1 and TRBJ1-1; D may be TRBD1 (6 bases). The germline V gene has CDR1 DFQATT and CDR2 SNEGSKA (reference sequence). Trimming took 3 bases from V and 2 from J, leaving 16 bases between them. This CDR3 has 15 residues. The CDR3 bases are TGCAGTGCTAGTCGGGACACCCTGGCAAACACTGAAGCTTTCTTT. This translates into CSASRDTLANTEAFF.

Only a few counts were recorded for this clonotype. This chain links TRBV7-3 with TRBJ2-1; the match to TRBD2 covers 14 bases. From germline, CDR1 is SGHTA and CDR2 FQGTGA. V trimming: 4 bases; J trimming: 7 bases; junction bases outside the gene matches: 18. CDR3 size: 20 residues. The CDR3 protein is CASSSFPIVTSGGDTNEQFF. The CDR3 DNA reads TGTGCCAGCAGCTCCTTCCCCATAGTGACTAGCGGGGGGGATACGAATGAGCAGTTCTTC.

This clonotype was recorded a few times. This chain joins TRBV5-6 and TRBJ2-1; 7 nucleotides match TRBD2. The CDR3 contains 15 residues. V shed 1 base and J 5 bases; nucleotides not matched to a gene: 6. The germline CDR1 and CDR2 sequences are SGHDT and YYEEEE. The CDR3 sequence is CASSLSAGTNNEQFF. CDR3 sequence (DNA): TGTGCCAGCAGCTTGAGCGCAGGGACTAACAATGAGCAGTTCTTC.

The gene calls are TRBV6-5 and TRBJ2-6; 8 bases map to TRBD1. CDR3 size: 17 residues. V was pared by 1 base and J by 0 bases, with 2 bases of the junction left unmatched. Looked up from germline, CDR1 is MNHEY and CDR2 is SVGAGI. The CDR3 is CASSYLTGDSGANVLTF. The CDR3 nucleotides read TGTGCCAGCAGTTACTTGACAGGGGACTCTGGGGCCAACGTCCTGACTTTC.

This clonotype occurred a few times. This chain connects TRBV7-9 to TRBJ1-4; D gene unclear. V gave up 2 bases and J gave up 4 bases, with 2 bases separating them. Germline V gene data show CDR1 as SEHNR and CDR2 as FQNEAQ (reference sequence). There are 12 residues in the CDR3. DNA of the CDR3: TGTGCCAGCAGCTTAAATAATGAAAAACTGTTTTTT. It encodes CASSLNNEKLFF.

This clonotype has more than one count but fewer than ten. The chain uses TRBV7-9 and TRBJ2-7; 11 bases line up with TRBD2. CDR1 is SEHNR, CDR2 FQNEAQ, per germline (reference sequence). After removal of 1 base from V and 13 bases from J, the junction contained 6 bases not matched to a gene. CDR3 length equals 13 residues. The CDR3: CASSLGQGLAAYF. The DNA of the CDR3 is TGTGCCAGCAGCTTAGGACAGGGACTAGCGGCTTACTTC.

The table lists this clonotype with many counts. This sequence joins TRBV5-1 and TRBJ1-6; D may be TRBD1 (5 bases). The CDR3 contains 15 residues. Trimming left V 0 bases short and J 8 bases short, with 12 bases between. Germline CDR1 reads SGHRS; CDR2 reads YFSETQ. CDR3 loop: CASSLAGPEDSPLHF. The CDR3 DNA sequence: TGCGCCAGCAGCTTGGCAGGGCCAGAGGATTCACCCCTCCACTTT.

This clonotype has just a few counts. V gene TRBV20-1 combines with J gene TRBJ2-1, with a weak D call TRBD2 (7 bases). The CDR3 sequence is 15 residues long. The germline V gene has CDR1 DFQATT and CDR2 SNEGSKA (reference sequence). Trimming took off 0 bases at V and 3 bases at J, with 12 bases between the two ends. CDR3 sequence reads: CSARDRGGDYNEQFF. The CDR3 region has the DNA TGCAGTGCTAGAGATAGGGGGGGAGACTACAATGAGCAGTTCTTC.

This clonotype was found once. This chain joins TRBV7-6 and TRBJ2-3; 8 bases line up with TRBD2. The CDR3 has 15 amino acids. J lost 1 base, V lost 2 bases, and 2 bases had no gene match. Germline lookup yields CDR1 SGHVS and CDR2 FNYEAQ. CDR3 sequence (DNA): TGTGCCAGCAGCTTAACGACTAGCGGCACAGATACGCAGTATTTT. It translates to CASSLTTSGTDTQYF.

This clonotype has ten or more counts. This chain uses TRBV6-5 with TRBJ1-1; the D gene is possibly TRBD1 (6 bases). This CDR3 comprises 15 residues. Trimming removed 5 bases at V and 4 bases at J, with 17 bases between. Germline CDR1 and CDR2: MNHEY and SVGAGI. CDR3 protein: CASSASGGRSTEAFF. CDR3 DNA: TGTGCCAGCAGTGCCTCGGGGGGCCGAAGCACTGAAGCTTTCTTT.

The table lists this clonotype with a few counts. This chain links TRBV4-2 with TRBJ1-3; TRBD1 might be the D (5 bases). The germline V and J ends were trimmed by 4 bases and 0 bases, with 19 bases remaining between them. The CDR3 length is 18 residues. Germline CDR1 is LGHNA and CDR2 is YNFKEQ. CDR3 coding DNA: TGTGCCAGCAGCCCCGGGACGGATCTTTCAAGCTCTGGAAACACCATATATTTT. This gives the protein CASSPGTDLSSSGNTIYF.

This clonotype was seen only once. The chain joins TRBV6-1 to TRBJ2-3; D is uncertain. The ends were cut back, 0 bases at V and 10 bases at J, with 8 bases in the middle. Germline CDR1 MNHNS, CDR2 SASEGT. CDR3 length: 12 residues. The CDR3 nucleotides are TGTGCCAGCAGTGAAGCAGCTGTCGCGCAGTATTTT. This translates into CASSEAAVAQYF.

This clonotype was counted between two and nine times. The rearrangement joins TRBV29-1 to TRBJ2-7; D call uncertain. CDR3 length: 10 residues. In germline, CDR1 is SQVTM, CDR2 ANQGSEA. V was pared by 7 bases and J by 6 bases, with 10 bases between. CDR3 DNA: TGCAGCGCTCGAACATCCGAGCAGTACTTC. This gives the protein CSARTSEQYF.

This clonotype was seen repeatedly, ten times or more. Here the CDR3 reads CSAKRTGGGLTDTQYF. CDR3 in DNA: TGCAGTGCTAAACGAACAGGGGGCGGGCTCACAGATACGCAGTATTTT. The chain joins TRBV20-1 to TRBJ2-3; 9 bases are a match to TRBD1. CDR3 length: 16 amino acids. Germline CDR1 DFQATT, CDR2 SNEGSKA (reference sequence). Unmatched junction bases numbered 10, after V lost 4 bases and J lost 2 bases.

This clonotype appeared a few times. The genes are TRBV10-3 and TRBJ2-3; 7 bases map to TRBD2. The CDR3 has 14 amino acids. CDR1 ENHRY and CDR2 SYGVKD come from the germline V gene. J gave up 0 bases and V 10 bases, and 7 bases lay outside the gene matches. The CDR3 sequence: CATRLRGSTDTQYF. DNA for the CDR3: TGTGCCACCCGTTTGCGGGGGAGCACAGATACGCAGTATTTT.

This clonotype was observed a handful of times. The gene calls are TRBV7-6 and TRBJ1-1, with D possibly being TRBD1 (5 bases). V lost 5 bases, J lost 3 bases, and 13 bases lay in between. The CDR3 consists of 14 residues. From germline, CDR1 is SGHVS and CDR2 FNYEAQ. The DNA for the CDR3 is TGTGCCAGCAGCCGAGACGGCAGGGACACTGAAGCTTTCTTT. Translating gives CASSRDGRDTEAFF.

There are a few counts of this clonotype. The gene calls are TRBV18 and TRBJ2-5; TRBD1 matches at 8 bases. Germline V gene sequence: CDR1 KGHSH, CDR2 LQKENI. Trimming cost V 3 bases and J 4 bases; bases outside gene matches: 4. The CDR3 has 14 amino acids. CDR3 in DNA: TGTGCCAGCTCACCTTACGACAGGGGAGAGACCCAGTACTTC. It codes for CASSPYDRGETQYF.

A few counts support this clonotype. The V call is TRBV7-8, the J call TRBJ2-1, with 8 bases aligning to TRBD1. There are 13 residues in the CDR3. CDR1 and CDR2 from the germline V gene are SGHVS and FQNEAQ. Germline trimming cut 7 bases from V and 4 bases from J; bases unmatched to any gene: 3. For the CDR3, the DNA is TGTGCCAGCAACCAGGGGGCTTACAATGAGCAGTTCTTC. As protein: CASNQGAYNEQFF. The full variable domain, its missing parts supplied by reference TRBV7-8 and TRBJ2-1, is GAGVSQSPRYKVAKRGQDVALRCDPISGHVSLFWYQQALGQGPEFLTYFQNEAQLDKSGLPSDRFFAERPEGSVSTLKIQRTQQEDSAVYLCASNQGAYNEQFFGPGTRLTVL.

This clonotype was seen only a few times. The V and J genes are TRBV4-1 and TRBJ2-2; 9 nucleotides agree with TRBD1. The CDR3 has 16 residues. Germline V CDR1 and CDR2: MGHRA, YSYEKL. V lost 4 bases to trimming and J lost 7 bases; unmatched junction nucleotides: 10. The chain's CDR3 is CASSPGTGPLGGELFF. The CDR3 nucleotides are TGCGCCAGCAGCCCCGGGACAGGGCCCCTGGGCGGGGAGCTGTTTTTT.

This clonotype was seen a handful of times. CDR3 region: CATSRVLDRGGGQPQHF. CDR3 nucleotide sequence: TGTGCCACCAGCAGAGTCCTTGACAGGGGAGGCGGTCAGCCCCAGCATTTT. V is TRBV15 and J is TRBJ1-5, with 8 nucleotides matching TRBD1. V was clipped by 1 base and J by 6 bases; unmatched bases: 11. The CDR3 runs to 17 residues. CDR1 and CDR2 from the germline V gene are LNHNV and YYDKDF (reference sequence).